This passage covers 15 T cell receptor beta chains from one sample sequenced in a study of sequential checkpoint blockade in melanoma. Sequenced by immunoSEQ multiplex PCR; TCRdb stores in-frame clones only, minus some. The sample lists around 26,000 clones; 60% to 80% were seen once. As to treatment: randomized to nivolumab then ipilimumab (arm A) or the reverse (arm B). The material sequenced was CD8+ T cells sorted from blood (inferred from file names), taken from a patient given nivolumab and ipilimumab in sequence. These receptors were collected from a human donor with melanoma.

The chain uses TRBV6-5 and TRBJ1-1, with D unresolved. There are 15 residues in the CDR3. Germline CDR1 is MNHEY and CDR2 is SVGAGI. Trimming removed 4 bases at V and 4 bases at J, with 16 bases between. The CDR3 loop reads CASSCGVGLGTEAFF. The CDR3 DNA is TGTGCCAGCAGTTGCGGGGTGGGGTTGGGCACTGAAGCTTTCTTT.

This chain uses TRBV7-9 with TRBJ1-2; D gene uncertain. The CDR3 runs to 13 residues. Germline loops: CDR1 SEHNR, CDR2 FQNEAQ (reference sequence). V dropped 1 base and J dropped 6 bases, with 9 bases sitting between them. This chain's CDR3 is CASSLVQRNGYTF. The CDR3 DNA reads as TGTGCCAGCAGCTTAGTGCAGAGGAATGGCTACACCTTC.

V gene TRBV9 combines with J gene TRBJ1-2, with D maybe TRBD1 (6 bases). V gave up 3 bases and J gave up 6 bases, with 12 bases separating them. This CDR3 has 13 residues. From germline, CDR1 is SGDLS and CDR2 YYNGEE. This CDR3 is CASSAGDYDGYTF. CDR3 coding DNA: TGTGCCAGCAGCGCAGGGGATTACGATGGCTACACCTTC.

This clone was seen more than once but under ten times. The rearrangement links TRBV28 to TRBJ2-1; TRBD1 is a possible D gene (5 bases). The CDR3 covers 13 residues. CDR1 and CDR2 (germline): MDHEN, SYDVKM. V lost 3 bases and J 9 bases, leaving 12 bases between the germline ends. The CDR3 sequence is CASSFQGMAEQFF. CDR3 coding DNA: TGTGCCAGCAGTTTCCAGGGTATGGCTGAGCAGTTCTTC.

V gene TRBV27 combines with J gene TRBJ2-3; 10 nucleotides align to TRBD2. The CDR3 covers 15 residues. V lost 7 bases and J lost 7; bases outside the gene matches: 11. From germline, CDR1 is MNHEY and CDR2 SMNVEV (reference sequence). CDR3 in DNA: TGTGCCAGCATGGAGCTAGCGGGGGCTGGGTATACGCAGTATTTT. Translated: CASMELAGAGYTQYF.

The chain combines TRBV27 with TRBJ1-2; no clear D gene. CDR1 is MNHEY, CDR2 SMNVEV, per germline (reference sequence). This CDR3 contains 15 residues. V was pared by 8 bases and J by 2 bases, with 18 bases between. CDR3 loop: CASGERTAGNYGYTF. DNA of the CDR3: TGTGCCAGCGGCGAAAGGACGGCGGGGAACTATGGCTACACCTTC.

The gene calls are TRBV9 and TRBJ1-4; D remains unclear. Trimming took 0 bases from V and 3 from J, leaving 9 bases between them. The CDR3 runs 15 residues. Germline CDR1 is SGDLS and CDR2 is YYNGEE. The CDR3 region is CASSVGGVSNEKLFF. The CDR3 DNA reads as TGTGCCAGCAGCGTAGGAGGCGTATCTAATGAAAAACTGTTTTTT.

The rearrangement joins TRBV18 to TRBJ2-5, with TRBD1 matching 7 bases. This CDR3 contains 12 residues. Germline trimming cut 10 bases from V and 5 bases from J; bases unmatched to any gene: 7. Germline CDR1 reads KGHSH; CDR2 reads LQKENI. In DNA form, the CDR3 reads TGTGCCACCACTACAGGGGTGGAGACCCAGTACTTC. It is translated as CATTTGVETQYF.

This rearrangement joins TRBV27 to TRBJ1-1; D gene ambiguous. The CDR3 is made up of 13 amino acids. CDR1 MNHEY and CDR2 SMNVEV come from the germline V gene (reference sequence). Trimming took off 7 bases at V and 1 base at J, with 10 bases between the two ends. CDR3 sequence reads: CASMSYTNTEAFF. Written as DNA, the CDR3 is TGTGCCAGCATGTCTTACACGAACACTGAAGCTTTCTTT.

By sample share, this clone is medium-sized. This sequence joins TRBV7-2 and TRBJ2-7; TRBD1 matches at 7 bases. There are 13 residues in the CDR3. Germline-derived CDR1 and CDR2 are SGHTA and FQGNSA. The junction had 5 bases not matched to a gene; V was cut back by 6 bases and J by 3 bases. Here the CDR3 reads CASSYTGVYEQYF. The DNA for the CDR3 is TGTGCCAGCAGTTATACAGGGGTCTACGAGCAGTACTTC.

The genes are TRBV7-2 and TRBJ2-7; 8 bases line up with TRBD2. The length of the CDR3 is 14 residues. Trimming removed 3 bases from V and 6 bases from J; junction bases left unmatched: 7. Germline CDR1 is SGHTA and CDR2 is FQGNSA. The CDR3 spells CASSFLGAGGEQYF. For the CDR3, the DNA is TGTGCCAGCAGCTTCCTGGGGGCGGGAGGCGAGCAGTACTTC. The full variable domain, rest sourced from reference TRBV7-2 and TRBJ2-7, is GAGVSQSPSNKVTEKGKDVELRCDPISGHTALYWYRQSLGQGLEFLIYFQGNSAPDKSGLPSDRFSAERTGGSVSTLTIQRTQQEDSAVYLCASSFLGAGGEQYFGPGTRLTVT.

CDR3 DNA sequence: TGTGCCAGCAGGGAGGCGGGAGGCGGGGAGCTGTTTTTT. It is translated as CASREAGGGELFF. The chain is built from TRBV27 and TRBJ2-2, with 8 nucleotides matching TRBD2. V lost 6 bases and J lost 7; bases outside the gene matches: 4. Germline values: CDR1 MNHEY, CDR2 SMNVEV (reference sequence). The CDR3 is made up of 13 amino acids.

The genes are TRBV6-5 and TRBJ1-6, with D possibly TRBD1 on 5 matching bases. The CDR3 loop spans 15 amino acids. The V end was cut by 0 bases, the J end by 9 bases, with 12 bases between. Germline loops: CDR1 MNHEY, CDR2 SVGAGI. The CDR3 region is CASSYSMDQGSPLHF. In DNA, the CDR3 is TGTGCCAGCAGTTACTCGATGGACCAGGGTTCACCCCTCCACTTT.

The rearrangement uses TRBV19 and TRBJ2-7; the D gene is possibly TRBD1 (6 bases). The V gene lost 5 bases and the J gene lost 5 bases, with 16 bases spanning the gap. CDR1 and CDR2 (germline): LNHDA, SQIVND (reference sequence). The CDR3 covers 14 residues. DNA of the CDR3: TGTGCCAGTAGTGCACCCGGCACAGGGCACGAGCAGTACTTC. Translation gives CASSAPGTGHEQYF.

The chain carries TRBV18 and TRBJ2-3; 11 nucleotides match TRBD1. This CDR3 is 16 amino acids long. Unmatched junction bases numbered 8, after V lost 3 bases and J lost 6 bases. Looked up from germline, CDR1 is KGHSH and CDR2 is LQKENI. CDR3 region: CASSPQGQGAADTQYF. For the CDR3, the DNA is TGTGCCAGCTCACCCCAAGGACAGGGGGCGGCGGATACGCAGTATTTT.